The present T cell receptor beta chain was sequenced within a study of blood T cell repertoires in COVID-19. Across the study: Both acute and convalescent COVID-19 samples were obtained from the United States, Italy and Spain.

Germline V gene data show CDR1 as MNHEY and CDR2 as SVGAGI. V lost 2 bases, J lost 8 bases, and 13 bases lay in between. The CDR3 contains 15 residues. Clones were read by immunoSEQ multiplex PCR, and TCRdb kept only the in-frame ones, dropping some. The sample includes 200,000 to 250,000 clones, around 90% of them seen just once. The receptor's source is a man younger than 40 with COVID-19, enrolled during active disease. The sequenced sample consisted of peripheral blood. The rearrangement uses TRBV6-5 and TRBJ1-6; tentatively, D is TRBD1 (6 bases). The CDR3 reads CASSYGGGSYSPLHF. CDR3 coding DNA: TGTGCCAGCAGTTACGGGGGCGGGTCCTATTCACCCCTCCACTTT.